The 23 T cell receptor beta chains in this list originate from one sample, sequenced in a study of T-cell memory formation after mild COVID-19. A single record per CDR3 protein comes from TCRdb applying MiXCR to the 5' RACE reads. The data contain 140,000 to 150,000 distinct CDR3 sequences, about 19% of them seen just once; the ten biggest clones take up around 2.4%. Input material: PBMCs or a T cell subset sorted from them (not recorded which). These receptors were taken from an adult woman who had mild COVID-19 (a few samples of this study predate the infection). Cell type and time point are not known.

The CDR3 reads CASSLQGARNGYTF. Here the CDR3 DNA reads TGTGCCAGCAGCTTACAGGGGGCGCGTAATGGCTACACCTTC. The V and J genes are TRBV7-9 and TRBJ1-2; 8 bases map to TRBD1. This CDR3 has 14 amino acids. CDR1 and CDR2 from the germline V gene are SEHNR and FQNEAQ (reference sequence). Germline trimming cut 2 bases from V and 6 bases from J; bases unmatched to any gene: 5.

The V and J genes are TRBV2 and TRBJ2-5; no reliable D call. Germline CDR1 is SNHLY and CDR2 is FYNNEI. The CDR3 contains 11 residues. Trimming stripped 9 bases from V and 3 bases from J, with 8 bases between. CDR3: CASHYEETQYF. The CDR3 DNA follows: TGTGCCAGTCACTATGAAGAGACCCAGTACTTC.

This clonotype occurred a few times. The chain uses TRBV5-5 and TRBJ1-1; no reliable D call. The germline gives CDR1 SGHKS, CDR2 YYEKEE (reference sequence). The CDR3 extends over 15 amino acids. V gave up 0 bases and J gave up 0 bases, with 9 bases separating them. CDR3 DNA sequence: TGTGCCAGCAGCTTGGTGATAGGGCTGAACACTGAAGCTTTCTTT. Its translation: CASSLVIGLNTEAFF.

This rearrangement joins TRBV6-5 to TRBJ1-1, with TRBD1 matching over 8 bases. Losses at the gene ends were 2 bases for V and 8 bases for J; bases not matched to a gene: 4. The CDR3 covers 13 residues. The germline V gene encodes CDR1 MNHEY and CDR2 SVGAGI. The CDR3 spells CASSYTNRGEAFF. DNA of the CDR3: TGTGCCAGCAGTTACACCAACAGGGGGGAAGCTTTCTTT.

The genes are TRBV18 and TRBJ2-2; TRBD1 might be the D (5 bases). The germline CDR1 and CDR2 sequences are KGHSH and LQKENI. V was pared by 1 base and J by 4 bases, with 13 bases between. The CDR3 runs to 16 residues. Here the CDR3 DNA reads TGTGCCAGCTCACCACTTGGCCAGGGTGGCACCGGGGAGCTGTTTTTT. Translating it yields CASSPLGQGGTGELFF.

This clonotype was counted a single time. The gene calls are TRBV12-3 or TRBV12-4 and TRBJ1-2, with D possibly being TRBD1 (6 bases). This CDR3 comprises 14 residues. Trimming took 5 bases from V and 8 from J, leaving 18 bases between them. DNA for the CDR3: TGTGCCAGCAGTGTACAGGGTAGAAGAAGGGGCTACACCTTC. Encoded protein: CASSVQGRRRGYTF.

The V call is TRBV25-1, the J call TRBJ1-1; 9 bases line up with TRBD1. Germline V gene lookup returns CDR1 MGHDK and CDR2 SYGVNS. The length of the CDR3 is 15 residues. V lost 3 bases to trimming and J lost 5 bases; unmatched junction nucleotides: 7. The CDR3 loop reads CASSDLTGGRTEAFF. The CDR3 region has the DNA TGTGCCAGCAGTGACCTGACAGGGGGGAGGACTGAAGCTTTCTTT.

This clonotype was recorded at least ten times. The chain employs TRBV5-1 and TRBJ2-5, with D possibly being TRBD1 (5 bases). The CDR3 consists of 14 residues. Trimming pared 0 bases from V and 1 base from J, leaving 7 bases between. Germline assignment: CDR1 SGHRS and CDR2 YFSETQ. The CDR3 DNA sequence: TGCGCCAGCAGCTTGGGACAGCCCCAAGAGACCCAGTACTTC. Translated, it gives CASSLGQPQETQYF.

This clonotype was detected only a few times. The chain's CDR3 is CASSPGLAGYNEQFF. The DNA of the CDR3 is TGTGCCAGCAGCCCGGGACTAGCGGGGTACAATGAGCAGTTCTTC. The chain couples TRBV7-9 to TRBJ2-1; 13 bases line up with TRBD2. Germline CDR1 reads SEHNR; CDR2 reads FQNEAQ (reference sequence). V lost 5 bases and J lost 4; bases outside the gene matches: 2. The CDR3 extends over 15 amino acids.

Concerning this clonotype itself: The junction departs from germline at one end; a sequencing error may be responsible. This chain uses TRBV12-3 or TRBV12-4 with TRBJ2-2, with a possible D match to TRBD1 (5 bases). This CDR3 has 15 residues. In DNA, the CDR3 is TGTGCCAGCAGGTTAGGGGCGTCGGACACCGGGGAGCTGTTTTTT. Translation: CASRLGASDTGELFF.

This clonotype has just a few counts. V usage is TRBV7-9 and J usage is TRBJ2-3, with unresolved D. This CDR3 is built from 15 residues. Per germline, CDR1 SEHNR and CDR2 FQNEAQ (reference sequence). Trimming took 3 bases from V and 2 from J, leaving 12 bases between them. The CDR3 is CASSFLRTPTDTQYF. The CDR3, as DNA: TGTGCCAGCAGCTTTCTCCGGACCCCCACAGATACGCAGTATTTT.

This clonotype was counted ten times or more. This chain uses TRBV7-9 with TRBJ2-3; 11 positions match TRBD2. With 3 bases clipped from V and 1 base from J, the junction kept 3 bases outside the gene matches. This CDR3 spans 16 amino acids. The germline CDR1 and CDR2 sequences are SEHNR and FQNEAQ (reference sequence). CDR3 region: CASSFGLAGRTDTQYF. The CDR3 bases are TGTGCCAGCAGCTTCGGACTAGCGGGTCGCACAGATACGCAGTATTTT.

CDR3 loop: CASSRFSSTGELFF. CDR3 in DNA: TGTGCCAGCAGCCGTTTCTCATCCACCGGGGAGCTGTTTTTT. This sequence joins TRBV7-3 and TRBJ2-2; D remains unclear. Germline assignment: CDR1 SGHTA and CDR2 FQGTGA. The CDR3 covers 14 residues. The V end was cut by 5 bases, the J end by 4 bases, with 11 bases between. Combining the CDR3 with reference TRBV7-3 and TRBJ2-2 gives the whole variable domain GAGVSQTPSNKVTEKGKYVELRCDPISGHTALYWYRQSLGQGPEFLIYFQGTGAADDSGLPNDRFFAVRPEGSVSTLKIQRTERGDSAVYLCASSRFSSTGELFFGEGSRLTVL.

This clonotype showed up just a few times. The CDR3 nucleotides read TGTGCCACCAGTGCCCTGAACACCGGGGAGCTGTTTTTT. It codes for CATSALNTGELFF. This chain links TRBV24-1 with TRBJ2-2, with D hard to call. This CDR3 has 13 amino acids. The germline V and J ends were trimmed by 5 bases and 1 base, with 4 bases remaining between them. CDR1 is KGHDR and CDR2 is SFDVKD in the germline V gene.

The rearrangement links TRBV5-5 to TRBJ1-1; D is uncertain. Germline V gene lookup returns CDR1 SGHKS and CDR2 YYEKEE (reference sequence). The V end lost 1 base, the J end lost 3 bases, and 7 bases lay between the germline ends. This CDR3 contains 13 residues. The CDR3 region is CASSLLRDTEAFF. In DNA, the CDR3 is TGTGCCAGCAGCTTGTTGAGAGACACTGAAGCTTTCTTT.

CDR3 loop: CASRGTVQHGYTF. The CDR3 DNA reads TGTGCCAGCAGAGGGACAGTCCAGCATGGCTACACCTTC. V usage is TRBV12-3 or TRBV12-4 and J usage is TRBJ1-2; TRBD1 aligns across 7 bases. The V and J ends lost 6 bases and 6 bases, in that order; junction bases with no gene match: 7. The CDR3 runs 13 residues.

The sample holds a few counts of this clonotype. The chain employs TRBV5-6 and TRBJ2-3; 9 bases fit TRBD2. The germline CDR1 and CDR2 sequences are SGHDT and YYEEEE. This CDR3 has 15 amino acids. V lost 3 bases to trimming and J lost 5 bases; unmatched junction nucleotides: 7. The CDR3 bases are TGTGCCAGCAGCTCCCAGCGGGGGGCGATAGATACGCAGTATTTT. Translated: CASSSQRGAIDTQYF.

This chain uses TRBV7-9 with TRBJ2-3; 8 bases map to TRBD2. Germline-derived CDR1 and CDR2 are SEHNR and FQNEAQ (reference sequence). This CDR3 has 16 residues. Germline trimming cut 4 bases from V and 2 bases from J; bases unmatched to any gene: 8. The CDR3 bases are TGTGCCAGCAGCTCCTCCTTTAGCGGGATCACAGATACGCAGTATTTT. Translated: CASSSSFSGITDTQYF.

The chain employs TRBV20-1 and TRBJ2-7, with TRBD2 matching 9 bases. The germline V gene encodes CDR1 DFQATT and CDR2 SNEGSKA (reference sequence). The CDR3 length is 16 residues. Germline trimming cut 4 bases from V and 5 bases from J; bases unmatched to any gene: 15. This chain's CDR3 is CSANRLADKPPNEQYF. The DNA for the CDR3 is TGCAGTGCTAACCGACTAGCGGACAAGCCGCCTAACGAGCAGTACTTC.

This clonotype was counted a few times. This chain links TRBV20-1 with TRBJ1-5, with 7 bases matching TRBD1. V lost 0 bases and J lost 5; bases outside the gene matches: 10. The CDR3 length is 16 residues. Germline values: CDR1 DFQATT, CDR2 SNEGSKA (reference sequence). Written as DNA, the CDR3 is TGCAGTGCTAGAGATTCGGGCAGGGGGAGAGATCAGCCCCAGCATTTT. Translated: CSARDSGRGRDQPQHF.

The chain couples TRBV9 to TRBJ1-1, with a tentative D call TRBD1 (6 bases). The CDR3 loop spans 13 amino acids. V was pared by 3 bases and J by 1 base, with 7 bases between. Germline V gives CDR1 SGDLS, CDR2 YYNGEE. In DNA, the CDR3 is TGTGCCAGCAGCGCGGACAGGAACACTGAAGCTTTCTTT. It codes for CASSADRNTEAFF.

This clonotype appeared a few times. The genes are TRBV7-6 and TRBJ2-5; maybe TRBD2 (6 bases). V was pared by 2 bases and J by 7 bases, with 20 bases between. CDR1 and CDR2 (germline): SGHVS, FNYEAQ. The CDR3 runs to 16 residues. The CDR3 sequence: CASSLPGGELSGTQYF. The CDR3 DNA sequence: TGTGCCAGCAGCTTACCCGGAGGGGAGCTTTCGGGGACCCAGTACTTC. Drawing the rest from reference TRBV7-6 and TRBJ2-5, the complete variable domain is GAGVSQSPRYKVTKRGQDVALRCDPISGHVSLYWYRQALGQGPEFLTYFNYEAQQDKSGLPNDRFSAERPEGSISTLTIQRTEQRDSAMYRCASSLPGGELSGTQYFGPGTRLLVL.

This clonotype came up a few times. This chain joins TRBV5-1 and TRBJ1-2; perhaps TRBD1 as D (6 bases). This CDR3 is built from 13 residues. CDR1 is SGHRS, CDR2 YFSETQ, per germline. The ends were cut back, 2 bases at V and 8 bases at J, with 13 bases in the middle. The CDR3 spells CASSFGQLEGYTF. The CDR3 DNA is TGCGCCAGCAGCTTTGGACAGTTGGAGGGCTACACCTTC.